The TCR beta chain described here comes from a study of blood T cell repertoires in COVID-19. Study overall: T cells, B-cell-depleted T cells, or PBMCs provided the cDNA or gDNA that served as material.

V trimming: 6 bases; J trimming: 2 bases; junction bases outside the gene matches: 3. Germline V lookup: CDR1 MNHEY, CDR2 SVGAGI. The CDR3 loop spans 13 amino acids. The assay was immunoSEQ multiplex PCR, and TCRdb's table has in-frame clones only and misses some. The table lists about 160,000 clones, approximately 86% of them singletons. The sequence was collected from a man aged 80 or over with COVID-19, enrolled during active disease. Sequenced: peripheral blood. The J gene is TRBJ1-1, the V gene TRBV6-5; TRBD1 matches 7 bases. DNA of the CDR3: TGTGCCAGCAGGGGACAGTTAAACACTGAAGCTTTCTTT. Its protein is CASRGQLNTEAFF.